What follows are 8 T cell receptor beta chains derived from one specimen sequenced in a study of T-cell memory formation after mild COVID-19. From the 5' RACE reads, TCRdb called clonotypes with MiXCR, one entry per CDR3 protein. The table has approximately 150,000 distinct CDR3 sequences, 6% seen once; the top ten hold under 2.5%. Sequencing was done on a sample of PBMCs or a T cell subset sorted from them (not recorded which). The source of these receptors is an adult woman who had mild COVID-19 (a few samples of this study predate the infection). Cell type and time point are not known.

This clonotype came up many times. The chain has TRBV12-3 or TRBV12-4 and TRBJ2-6; no definite D call. This CDR3 has 15 residues. The V gene lost 4 bases and the J gene lost 0 bases, with 7 bases spanning the gap. The CDR3 nucleotides are TGTGCCAGCAGTTCGTCCGGCTCTGGGGCCAACGTCCTGACTTTC. Protein product: CASSSSGSGANVLTF.

This clonotype was recorded many times. V and J are TRBV5-1 and TRBJ2-7, with 7 bases aligning to TRBD2. Trimming cost V 4 bases and J 5 bases; bases outside gene matches: 9. CDR1 and CDR2 (germline): SGHRS, YFSETQ. The CDR3 is 14 residues long. The CDR3, as DNA: TGCGCCAGCAGCCGGGACGCGGGAGTAAACGAGCAGTACTTC. It encodes CASSRDAGVNEQYF.

This clonotype has at least ten counts. The rearrangement joins TRBV10-3 to TRBJ2-2; the match to TRBD2 covers 13 bases. The CDR3 has 17 residues. Germline V gives CDR1 ENHRY, CDR2 SYGVKD. The junction had 10 bases not matched to a gene; V was cut back by 7 bases and J by 5 bases. The DNA for the CDR3 is TGTGCCATCAAACCGGGACTAGCGGGAATATTGACCGGGGAGCTGTTTTTT. It specifies CAIKPGLAGILTGELFF.

Ten or more counts support this clonotype. The chain is built from TRBV18 and TRBJ2-7, with TRBD1 as a possible D gene (6 bases). Germline V gene data show CDR1 as KGHSH and CDR2 as LQKENI. The CDR3 extends over 14 amino acids. The V and J ends lost 5 bases and 2 bases respectively, with 13 bases between them. CDR3 loop: CASSSQDSTYEQYF. CDR3 nucleotide sequence: TGTGCCAGCTCATCACAGGACAGTACCTACGAGCAGTACTTC. The full variable domain, with the rest looked up from reference TRBV18 and TRBJ2-7, is NAGVMQNPRHLVRRRGQEARLRCSPMKGHSHVYWYRQLPEEGLKFMVYLQKENIIDESGMPKERFSAEFPKEGPSILRIQQVVRGDSAAYFCASSSQDSTYEQYFGPGTRLTVT.

The chain joins TRBV4-1 to TRBJ1-2; D is undetermined. This CDR3 has 15 amino acids. Per the germline V gene, CDR1 is MGHRA and CDR2 is YSYEKL. V lost 0 bases to trimming and J lost 8 bases, with 16 bases between them. The CDR3 here is CASSQDQARRQGYTF. CDR3 DNA sequence: TGCGCCAGCAGCCAAGATCAGGCCCGCCGCCAAGGCTACACCTTC.

This clonotype was seen at least ten times. The V gene is TRBV6-5, the J gene TRBJ2-1; D unresolved. The germline V and J ends were trimmed by 10 bases and 2 bases, with 9 bases remaining between them. Looked up from germline, CDR1 is MNHEY and CDR2 is SVGAGI. The CDR3 has 12 amino acids. The CDR3 DNA reads TGTGCCACTACAAACACCTACAATGAGCAGTTCTTC. Its protein is CATTNTYNEQFF.

This clonotype appeared a few times. The CDR3 loop is CATSDLAEAFF. The CDR3 DNA sequence: TGTGCCACCAGTGATTTGGCAGAGGCTTTCTTT. This chain links TRBV24-1 with TRBJ1-1; no definite D call. CDR1 KGHDR and CDR2 SFDVKD come from the germline V gene. This CDR3 comprises 11 residues. Trimming left V 0 bases short and J 11 bases short, with 6 bases between.

The CDR3 bases are TGTGCCAGCAGCTTGGACTCAAAAAGGGAGACCCAGTACTTC. Amino acids: CASSLDSKRETQYF. V and J are TRBV5-5 and TRBJ2-5, with D unresolved. CDR1 and CDR2 (germline): SGHKS, YYEKEE (reference sequence). CDR3 length equals 14 residues. The V and J ends lost 0 bases and 5 bases respectively, with 11 bases between them.